Sequencing of this T cell receptor (beta chain) was carried out in a study of T cells after somatic rescue of genetic block (dated by TCRdb to about 2020). About the full investigation: What the study looked at was long-term robustness, specifically in a T-cell system that came about through somatic rescue of a genetic block in T-cell development.

A word on this clone: The antigen it binds to is not known. No much larger clonotype is one base removed from it; base qualities were not supplied.

The CDR3 covers 15 residues, taking in both the cysteine and the phenylalanine. Here the CDR3 DNA is all that survives: 45 bases in frame from base 1. V is reduced by 6 bases and J by 6 bases, leaving a spacing of 21 bases between them. The germline V gene sets CDR1 to SQVTM and CDR2 to ANQGSEA. Receptor amplification or capture employed the immunoSEQ multiplex PCR assay. The clones in this table, taken by TCRdb from immuneACCESS, are in-frame only. Not every clone is retained; where verified, under half of the shortfall comes from an unresolved V gene, and the cause of the rest is unknown. For this sample there are around 100,000 clones; over 80% appear just once. The ten largest make up approximately 1.4% of the sample.

The origin of this receptor is a woman younger than 35. The chain links TRBV29-1 with TRBJ2-1, with no reliable assignment of the D segment. Sample: peripheral blood mononuclear cells (PBMCs). The CDR3 loop reads CSVVTPAERRNEQFF. The sequenced DNA is TGCAGCGTCGTGACCCCTGCGGAGAGACGCAATGAGCAGTTCTTC.